The next 10 T cell receptor beta chains were all read from a single sample in a study of technical replicates of blood from several donors. Assay used: immunoSEQ multiplex PCR; TCRdb lists only in-frame clones, some missing. This table has 70,000 to 85,000 clones, 97% appearing once. The sequencing input was T cells isolated from PBMCs. The receptors shown here come from a human donor in good health.

The chain combines TRBV6-1 with TRBJ2-5; 8 bases map to TRBD2. V lost 0 bases to trimming and J lost 4 bases; unmatched junction nucleotides: 4. Germline-derived CDR1 and CDR2 are MNHNS and SASEGT. The CDR3 extends over 15 amino acids. For the CDR3, the DNA is TGTGCCAGCAGTGAAGCGCCTCTAGCGGGAGAGACCCAGTACTTC. Amino acids: CASSEAPLAGETQYF.

This chain links TRBV27 with TRBJ2-5, with a tentative D call TRBD2 (6 bases). CDR3 length equals 15 residues. From germline, CDR1 is MNHEY and CDR2 SMNVEV (reference sequence). V shed 1 base and J shed 4 bases, with 13 bases lying between them. CDR3 sequence reads: CASSLFTGVVETQYF. The CDR3, as DNA: TGTGCCAGCAGTTTATTTACGGGAGTCGTAGAGACCCAGTACTTC.

This chain joins TRBV6-5 and TRBJ2-5, with TRBD1 identical over 9 bases. Per the germline V gene, CDR1 is MNHEY and CDR2 is SVGAGI. The junction had 4 bases not matched to a gene; V was cut back by 0 bases and J by 11 bases. This CDR3 region has 13 residues. In DNA, the CDR3 is TGTGCCAGCAGTTACTCCCGGGACAGGGCTCAGTACTTC. Translating it yields CASSYSRDRAQYF.

This chain connects TRBV19 to TRBJ1-2; D may be TRBD1 (6 bases). The germline V and J ends were trimmed by 7 bases and 4 bases, with 13 bases remaining between them. Per the germline V gene, CDR1 is LNHDA and CDR2 is SQIVND (reference sequence). The CDR3 length is 13 residues. CDR3 amino acids: CASTNRVTYGYTF. The CDR3 nucleotides read TGTGCCAGTACCAACAGGGTCACCTATGGCTACACCTTC.

The V call is TRBV7-9, the J call TRBJ2-2, with D maybe TRBD2 (5 bases). Germline lookup yields CDR1 SEHNR and CDR2 FQNEAQ (reference sequence). The length of the CDR3 is 16 residues. V was shortened by 5 bases and J by 4 bases, with 17 bases between the two germline ends. DNA for the CDR3: TGTGCCAGCAGCCCACTGTCCGGACTGATCACCGGGGAGCTGTTTTTT. Protein product: CASSPLSGLITGELFF. Variable domain in full (rest from reference TRBV7-9 and TRBJ2-2): DTGVSQNPRHKITKRGQNVTFRCDPISEHNRLYWYRQTLGQGPEFLTYFQNEAQLEKSRLLSDRFSAERPKGSFSTLEIQRTEQGDSAMYLCASSPLSGLITGELFFGEGSRLTVL.

CDR3 in DNA: TGTGCCAGCAGCTTAGGGGCCAGGATTGAAGCTTTCTTT. Its protein product is CASSLGARIEAFF. V gene TRBV13 combines with J gene TRBJ1-1; no clear D gene. The CDR3 spans 13 residues. The V end lost 0 bases, the J end lost 7 bases, and 9 bases lay between the germline ends. The germline gives CDR1 PRHDT, CDR2 FYEKMQ (reference sequence).

The chain employs TRBV11-2 and TRBJ2-7; TRBD1 matches 10 bases. Losses at the gene ends were 5 bases for V and 3 bases for J; bases not matched to a gene: 7. Germline CDR1 reads SGHAT; CDR2 reads FQNNGV. The CDR3 runs to 15 residues. The CDR3 coding sequence is TGTGCCAGCAGCGACCCGGGACAGGGGTACTACGAGCAGTACTTC. Translation gives CASSDPGQGYYEQYF.

The V gene is TRBV5-6, the J gene TRBJ2-5; TRBD1 agrees at 7 bases. Germline values: CDR1 SGHDT, CDR2 YYEEEE. The CDR3 sequence is 16 residues long. V trimming: 0 bases; J trimming: 0 bases; junction bases outside the gene matches: 5. In DNA form, the CDR3 reads TGTGCCAGCAGCTTGGTACAGGGGCGGTACCAAGAGACCCAGTACTTC. Protein product: CASSLVQGRYQETQYF.

This clone was counted once. The chain recombines TRBV10-2 with TRBJ2-7; 7 positions match TRBD2. Trimming cost V 0 bases and J 3 bases; bases outside gene matches: 5. Germline V gene sequence: CDR1 WSHSY, CDR2 SAAADI. The CDR3 loop spans 15 amino acids. DNA for the CDR3: TGCGCCAGCAGTGAGTCGCTAGCGGTTATCTACGAGCAGTACTTC. Amino acid sequence: CASSESLAVIYEQYF.

In its sample, this clone was seen once. V usage is TRBV28 and J usage is TRBJ2-2; a possible D gene is TRBD2 (6 bases). Trimming stripped 2 bases from V and 1 base from J, with 8 bases between. The CDR3 spans 15 residues. The germline gives CDR1 MDHEN, CDR2 SYDVKM. CDR3 nucleotides: TGTGCCAGCAGTTTAGGGGACTGGAACACCGGGGAGCTGTTTTTT. The encoded protein is CASSLGDWNTGELFF.